This is a list of T cell receptor beta chains from one sample in a study of read filtering for tumor transcriptome and immune sequencing. TCRdb re-derived calls from the reads in MiXCR, one entry per CDR3 protein. The profile shows under 40,000 distinct CDR3 sequences, 12% to 15% of them singletons. The specimen was a population of CD138-negative cells sorted from bone marrow. These receptors all come from a donor aged 40 or over with multiple myeloma. Each CDR3 is given with its conserved first and last residue. D genes are given only for firm matches. Where a row states a size, it is once, few, many or the class of an expanded clone; other rows omit it.

clone_size	v_call	cdr3_length	j_call	d_call	cdr3_aa	cdr3_nt
few	TRBV20-1	13	TRBJ2-3	.	CSALSGSTDTQYF	TGCAGTGCTTTATCGGGAAGCACAGATACGCAGTATTTT
.	TRBV12-3/TRBV12-4	15	TRBJ2-7	TRBD1	CASSQSGRGSQEQYF	TGTGCCAGCAGTCAAAGCGGCAGGGGGTCGCAAGAGCAGTACTTC
many	TRBV7-2	15	TRBJ1-1	.	CASTEPTALNTEAFF	TGTGCCAGCACCGAACCGACAGCTTTGAACACTGAAGCTTTCTTT
.	TRBV2	16	TRBJ2-6	.	CTSSCARSSGANVLTF	TGTACCAGCAGTTGTGCCAGAAGCTCTGGGGCCAACGTCCTGACTTTC
.	TRBV9	16	TRBJ2-1	TRBD2	CASSARAGGFYNEQFF	TGTGCCAGCAGCGCCCGGGCGGGGGGATTCTACAATGAGCAGTTCTTC
many	TRBV7-9	13	TRBJ1-1	TRBD1	CASSSQGQIEAFF	TGTGCCAGCAGCTCCCAGGGACAGATTGAAGCTTTCTTT
few	TRBV19	14	TRBJ2-1	TRBD1	CASSTWTGDNEQFF	TGTGCCAGTAGTACCTGGACAGGGGACAATGAGCAGTTCTTC
many	TRBV6-1	13	TRBJ2-7	.	CASSEVGPYEQYF	TGTGCCAGCAGTGAAGTCGGGCCCTACGAGCAGTACTTC
many	TRBV6-6	14	TRBJ1-2	.	CASSRRTENYGYTF	TGTGCCAGCAGCCGAAGGACGGAAAACTATGGCTACACCTTC
many	TRBV30	13	TRBJ1-1	.	CAWSGREWTEAFF	TGTGCCTGGAGTGGTCGGGAATGGACTGAAGCTTTCTTT
many	TRBV3-2	13	TRBJ2-5	.	CASRQDRSETQYF	TGTGCCAGCAGACAAGACAGGTCGGAGACCCAGTACTTC
many	TRBV7-9	16	TRBJ1-1	.	CASSLGSGRGNTEAFF	TGTGCCAGCAGCCTGGGTAGCGGCAGGGGTAACACTGAAGCTTTCTTT
many	TRBV20-1	16	TRBJ2-3	TRBD2	CSASLASGGSTDTQYF	TGCAGTGCTAGTTTGGCTAGCGGGGGGAGCACAGATACGCAGTATTTT
medium-sized	TRBV28	17	TRBJ2-2	.	CASSLTTGPELTGELFF	TGTGCCAGCAGTTTAACTACAGGGCCCGAACTCACCGGGGAGCTGTTTTTT
.	TRBV5-1	14	TRBJ2-7	TRBD1	CATKEGQDFDEQYF	TGCGCCACTAAGGAGGGACAGGACTTCGACGAGCAGTACTTC
many	TRBV19	15	TRBJ2-2	.	CASRLGRSNTGELFF	TGTGCCAGTAGATTAGGAAGATCGAACACCGGGGAGCTGTTTTTT
many	TRBV6-2/TRBV6-3	17	TRBJ2-1	.	CASSYDPDSFSYNEQFF	TGTGCCAGCAGTTACGACCCGGACAGCTTCTCCTACAATGAGCAGTTCTTC
many	TRBV12-3/TRBV12-4	14	TRBJ1-1	TRBD1	CASSTLNRGLGAFF	TGTGCCAGCAGTACCCTTAACAGGGGGCTGGGAGCTTTCTTT
many	TRBV5-1	16	TRBJ2-6	.	CASSLGLGVGANVLTF	TGCGCCAGCAGCTTGGGGCTCGGGGTCGGGGCCAACGTCCTGACTTTC
many	TRBV5-8	15	TRBJ2-1	TRBD1	CASSLFDRDYNEQFF	TGTGCCAGCAGCTTGTTTGACAGGGACTACAATGAGCAGTTCTTC
many	TRBV28	12	TRBJ1-1	.	CASRRGNTEAFF	TGTGCCAGCCGCCGGGGGAACACTGAAGCTTTCTTT
many	TRBV7-2	14	TRBJ2-1	.	CASSLVAGRNEQFF	TGTGCCAGCAGCTTAGTGGCAGGGAGGAATGAGCAGTTCTTC
many	TRBV20-1	15	TRBJ2-1	.	CSARPPGRVYNEQFF	TGCAGTGCTAGACCCCCCGGCAGGGTCTACAATGAGCAGTTCTTC
once	TRBV29-1	12	TRBJ2-2	.	CSAEEALRELFF	TGCAGCGCTGAAGAGGCCCTGAGGGAGCTGTTTTTT
many	TRBV11-1	13	TRBJ1-2	.	CASSRGQNHGYTF	TGTGCCAGCAGCCGAGGACAGAATCATGGCTACACCTTC
many	TRBV5-6	13	TRBJ2-7	.	CASSFSGTTEQYF	TGTGCCAGCAGCTTTTCCGGGACAACCGAGCAGTACTTC
many	TRBV7-9	15	TRBJ2-1	.	CASSETGRVSNEQFF	TGTGCCAGCAGTGAGACAGGGAGGGTTTCCAATGAGCAGTTCTTC
.	TRBV19	13	TRBJ1-1	.	CASSTLTRTEAFF	TGTGCCAGTAGTACCCTGACCCGGACTGAAGCTTTCTTT
.	TRBV2	11	TRBJ2-1	TRBD2	CASSLAGERFF	TGTGCCAGCAGTTTAGCGGGGGAGCGGTTCTTC
many	TRBV28	14	TRBJ1-1	.	CASSLDSMNTEAFF	TGTGCCAGCAGTTTAGACAGCATGAACACTGAAGCTTTCTTT
many	TRBV6-5	13	TRBJ2-1	.	CASSYTGPGEQFF	TGTGCCAGCAGTTACACGGGGCCGGGGGAGCAGTTCTTC
.	TRBV5-6	13	TRBJ2-5	.	CASNPMTFETQYF	TGTGCCAGCAATCCTATGACGTTCGAGACCCAGTACTTC
.	TRBV18	17	TRBJ2-1	TRBD2	CASSRPGLAGGYNEQFF	TGTGCCAGCTCGCGGCCGGGACTAGCGGGGGGGTACAATGAGCAGTTCTTC
many	TRBV28	12	TRBJ2-3	.	CASSLGADTQYF	TGTGCCAGCAGTTTGGGGGCAGATACGCAGTATTTT
few	TRBV20-1	12	TRBJ2-7	.	CSASEGNYEQYF	TGCAGTGCTAGCGAGGGAAACTACGAGCAGTACTTC
many	TRBV5-1	14	TRBJ1-1	.	CASSLAKGNTEAFF	TGCGCCAGCAGCCTGGCCAAGGGGAACACTGAAGCTTTCTTT
.	TRBV5-4	13	TRBJ2-5	.	CASSGGPRGTQYF	TGTGCCAGCAGTGGGGGACCCAGGGGGACCCAGTACTTC
.	TRBV20-1	14	TRBJ1-5	.	CSAPHGFGNEPPHF	TGCAGTGCTCCACACGGGTTTGGCAATGAGCCCCCGCATTTT
many	TRBV25-1	11	TRBJ2-4	.	CASSVKNIQYF	TGTGCCAGCAGCGTCAAAAACATTCAGTACTTC
many	TRBV5-1	16	TRBJ2-3	.	CASSQGFATQRDTQYF	TGCGCCAGCAGCCAGGGGTTTGCCACCCAAAGGGATACGCAGTATTTT
many	TRBV29-1	12	TRBJ1-5	.	CSVGVGNQPQHF	TGCAGCGTGGGGGTTGGCAATCAGCCCCAGCATTTT